These 26 T cell receptor beta chains were all obtained from the same sample, sequenced in a study of shared clonotypes between healthy human individuals. Data came from immunoSEQ multiplex PCR; TCRdb stores just in-frame clones and leaves some out. The data hold millions of clones, with more than 85% observed a single time. The sequenced material came from naive CD4+ T cells from PBMCs. As for subset: CD45RA+ positively selected. The source is a man aged 18-30 years in good health. Some clones in this sample may be carry-over from other donors' samples.

This clone was found once. The J gene is TRBJ2-1, the V gene TRBV2; TRBD2 might be the D (5 bases). The V gene lost 9 bases and the J gene lost 9 bases, with 18 bases spanning the gap. The germline gives CDR1 SNHLY, CDR2 FYNNEI. CDR3 size: 13 residues. CDR3 coding DNA: TGTGCCAGTTGTCTACTAGGTTGGGGTGAGCAGTTCTTC. Its translation is CASCLLGWGEQFF.

The chain is built from TRBV7-3 and TRBJ2-3; 7 nucleotides match TRBD2. The V and J ends lost 4 bases and 1 base, in that order; junction bases with no gene match: 5. Germline V gene data show CDR1 as SGHTA and CDR2 as FQGTGA. The length of the CDR3 is 15 residues. CDR3: CASSYGTTGTDTQYF. The DNA for the CDR3 is TGTGCCAGCAGCTACGGGACTACTGGCACAGATACGCAGTATTTT.

V and J are TRBV4-2 and TRBJ1-2; 9 bases map to TRBD1. Germline V gene lookup returns CDR1 LGHNA and CDR2 YNFKEQ. This CDR3 region has 14 residues. After removal of 5 bases from V and 9 bases from J, the junction contained 10 bases not matched to a gene. CDR3 DNA sequence: TGTGCCAGCAGCGCAAGACAGGGGGATTCTAGCTACACCTTC. It codes for CASSARQGDSSYTF.

The chain is built from TRBV19 and TRBJ2-1; TRBD2 aligns across 7 bases. J gave up 4 bases and V 8 bases, and 14 bases lay outside the gene matches. The CDR3 covers 16 residues. Germline V CDR1 and CDR2: LNHDA, SQIVND (reference sequence). CDR3 nucleotides: TGTGCCAGTGGTGGAGCCACCGGGACTAATTACAATGAGCAGTTCTTC. Residues: CASGGATGTNYNEQFF.

The chain links TRBV9 to TRBJ2-3; 10 bases line up with TRBD2. CDR1 is SGDLS and CDR2 is YYNGEE in the germline V gene. V shed 4 bases, J shed 4 bases, and the junction held 6 bases outside the gene matches. The CDR3 has 15 residues. CDR3 nucleotide sequence: TGTGCCAGCAGCACCACTAGCGGGAACCCAGATACGCAGTATTTT. The encoded protein is CASSTTSGNPDTQYF.

The CDR3 loop is CASSPRTLFNYGYTF. The DNA of the CDR3 is TGTGCCAGCAGTCCGAGGACCCTTTTTAACTATGGCTACACCTTC. V usage is TRBV28 and J usage is TRBJ1-2; D is undetermined. Germline V gives CDR1 MDHEN, CDR2 SYDVKM. The CDR3 spans 15 residues. V was shortened by 5 bases and J by 1 base, with 14 bases between the two germline ends.

J is TRBJ2-2 and V is TRBV27; TRBD2 matches at 9 bases. Germline V CDR1 and CDR2: MNHEY, SMNVEV (reference sequence). The V gene end was trimmed by 6 bases and the J gene end by 0 bases; junction bases not matched to a gene: 2. The CDR3 is 15 residues long. The CDR3 DNA follows: TGTGCCAGCAGGTGGACTAGCGCGAACACCGGGGAGCTGTTTTTT. It codes for CASRWTSANTGELFF.

This clone was counted a few times. The rearrangement uses TRBV21-1 and TRBJ1-1; TRBD1 is taken as the D call from the table, unchecked against the DNA. TRBV21-1 is listed as a pseudogene. This CDR3 is 11 amino acids long. The CDR3 bases are TGTGCCAGCAGAACAGAGCCTGAAGCTTTCTTT. Translated: CASRTEPEAFF.

Worth noting for this clone: Other DNA variants within this sample encode the same CDR3. The chain combines TRBV7-9 with TRBJ2-1; 11 positions agree with TRBD1. Germline-derived CDR1 and CDR2 are SEHNR and FQNEAQ (reference sequence). V lost 5 bases, J lost 4 bases, and 4 bases stayed unmatched. This CDR3 is 15 amino acids long. The CDR3 sequence: CASSPGTGGYNEQFF. CDR3 DNA: TGTGCCAGCAGCCCGGGGACAGGGGGATACAATGAGCAGTTCTTC. Variable domain in full (rest from reference TRBV7-9 and TRBJ2-1): DTGVSQNPRHKITKRGQNVTFRCDPISEHNRLYWYRQTLGQGPEFLTYFQNEAQLEKSRLLSDRFSAERPKGSFSTLEIQRTEQGDSAMYLCASSPGTGGYNEQFFGPGTRLTVL.

J is TRBJ2-7 and V is TRBV28; D is unresolved. Per the germline V gene, CDR1 is MDHEN and CDR2 is SYDVKM. V gave up 4 bases and J gave up 1 base, with 14 bases separating them. This CDR3 is 15 amino acids long. CDR3 DNA sequence: TGTGCCAGCAGTTGGGATCGACGGAGTTCCTACGAGCAGTACTTC. Amino acids: CASSWDRRSSYEQYF.

The gene calls are TRBV5-1 and TRBJ2-5; 12 nucleotides line up with TRBD2. Germline assignment: CDR1 SGHRS and CDR2 YFSETQ. The CDR3 is made up of 16 amino acids. J lost 5 bases, V lost 3 bases, and 8 bases had no gene match. The CDR3 DNA reads as TGCGCCAGCAGCTCCTCGACTAGCGGGAGCTATGAGACCCAGTACTTC. Translation gives CASSSSTSGSYETQYF.

The V and J genes are TRBV27 and TRBJ1-2, with 8 bases that match TRBD1. Germline trimming cut 5 bases from V and 6 bases from J; bases unmatched to any gene: 14. Per the germline V gene, CDR1 is MNHEY and CDR2 is SMNVEV (reference sequence). CDR3 length: 16 residues. The CDR3 region has the DNA TGTGCCAGCAGTCTGGACAGGGTGGTAGGGTCTGATGGCTACACCTTC. It specifies CASSLDRVVGSDGYTF.

This clone was seen a single time. J is TRBJ1-4 and V is TRBV4-2; D is unresolved. Germline V gene data show CDR1 as LGHNA and CDR2 as YNFKEQ. This CDR3 spans 15 amino acids. V was shortened by 0 bases and J by 4 bases, with 9 bases between the two germline ends. The CDR3 sequence: CASSQDSASNEKLFF. The CDR3 DNA sequence: TGTGCCAGCAGCCAAGACTCAGCTAGTAATGAAAAACTGTTTTTT.

The count of this clone is one. The sample carries other DNA sequences with the same CDR3. This chain uses TRBV2 with TRBJ2-7, with a weak D call TRBD2 (6 bases). Trimming cost V 0 bases and J 3 bases, with 6 bases left between them. CDR1 SNHLY and CDR2 FYNNEI come from the germline V gene. The CDR3 sequence is 13 residues long. For the CDR3, the DNA is TGTGCCAGCAGTGAAGCGCGGGGCTACGAGCAGTACTTC. Translating gives CASSEARGYEQYF. Together with reference TRBV2 and TRBJ2-7, the CDR3 gives the full variable domain: EPEVTQTPSHQVTQMGQEVILRCVPISNHLYFYWYRQILGQKVEFLVSFYNNEISEKSEIFDDQFSVERPDGSNFTLKIRSTKLEDSAMYFCASSEARGYEQYFGPGTRLTVT.

The genes are TRBV7-3 and TRBJ2-3, with D possibly matching TRBD1 (6 bases). CDR1 SGHTA and CDR2 FQGTGA come from the germline V gene. With 4 bases removed from V and 0 bases from J, the gap between germline ends came to 11 bases. This CDR3 is built from 15 residues. CDR3: CASSYYRDSTDTQYF. As DNA, the CDR3 is TGTGCCAGCAGCTACTACAGGGATAGCACAGATACGCAGTATTTT. The variable domain in full, completed from reference TRBV7-3 and TRBJ2-3, reads GAGVSQTPSNKVTEKGKYVELRCDPISGHTALYWYRQSLGQGPEFLIYFQGTGAADDSGLPNDRFFAVRPEGSVSTLKIQRTERGDSAVYLCASSYYRDSTDTQYFGPGTRLTVL.

CDR3 DNA: TGTGCCAGCAGTGGGGGCGGTGGGGAAGAGACCCAGTACTTC. Translated, it gives CASSGGGGEETQYF. This sequence joins TRBV28 and TRBJ2-5; TRBD1 is a possible D gene (6 bases). CDR3 size: 14 residues. CDR1 is MDHEN and CDR2 is SYDVKM in the germline V gene. V was cut by 5 bases and J by 3 bases, with 13 bases left in between.

The V gene is TRBV9, the J gene TRBJ1-2; the D is unclear. Germline V CDR1 and CDR2: SGDLS, YYNGEE. The CDR3 loop spans 14 amino acids. Trimming stripped 4 bases from V and 4 bases from J, with 14 bases between. CDR3: CASSPAGQRYGYTF. The CDR3 DNA reads as TGTGCCAGCAGCCCGGCTGGGCAGCGCTATGGCTACACCTTC.

This rearrangement joins TRBV18 to TRBJ1-1; 10 nucleotides match TRBD1. This CDR3 has 17 residues. Germline CDR1 and CDR2: KGHSH and LQKENI. The V segment lost 3 bases and the J segment 1 base; nucleotides outside the gene matches: 8. Here the CDR3 DNA reads TGTGCCAGCTCACCCCGGGACAGGGGTAGGTGGAACACTGAAGCTTTCTTT. Protein product: CASSPRDRGRWNTEAFF.

Written as DNA, the CDR3 is TGTGCCAGCAGCTTAGAGACAGGGCACACCATATATTTT. It codes for CASSLETGHTIYF. The rearrangement joins TRBV11-2 to TRBJ1-3; TRBD1 matches at 7 bases. CDR1 and CDR2 (germline): SGHAT, FQNNGV. The CDR3 is 13 amino acids. The trim removed 0 bases at V and 8 bases at J, leaving 1 base unmatched.

The genes are TRBV29-1 and TRBJ2-3; the match to TRBD2 covers 7 bases. The V gene's germline CDR1 is SQVTM and CDR2 ANQGSEA. With V trimmed by 0 bases and J by 2 bases, 2 bases remained unmatched. The CDR3 runs 14 residues. CDR3: CSVEETSSTDTQYF. The DNA of the CDR3 is TGCAGCGTTGAAGAGACTAGCTCCACAGATACGCAGTATTTT.

This sequence joins TRBV4-1 and TRBJ2-7; D may be TRBD2 (5 bases). This CDR3 spans 17 amino acids. The germline V gene has CDR1 MGHRA and CDR2 YSYEKL. With 4 bases removed from V and 6 bases from J, the gap between germline ends came to 25 bases. CDR3 region: CASSPAGVERMGGEQYF. The CDR3 DNA sequence: TGCGCCAGCAGCCCCGCCGGGGTGGAGCGGATGGGCGGCGAGCAGTACTTC.

The chain carries TRBV15 and TRBJ1-1; D is undetermined. Between the trimmed V and J ends, which lost 0 bases and 10 bases, there was a span of 12 bases. CDR1 and CDR2 from the germline V gene are LNHNV and YYDKDF (reference sequence). This CDR3 comprises 13 residues. CDR3 coding DNA: TGTGCCACCAGCAGAGAAATGGTTTCAGGAGCTTTCTTT. Amino acid sequence: CATSREMVSGAFF.

The rearrangement joins TRBV5-6 to TRBJ1-4; no clear D gene. Germline V lookup: CDR1 SGHDT, CDR2 YYEEEE. The CDR3 loop spans 17 amino acids. Trimming took off 4 bases at V and 3 bases at J, with 19 bases between the two ends. The CDR3 region has the DNA TGTGCCAGCAGCCTACTGGGTTATCGGGAATCTAATGAAAAACTGTTTTTT. Residues: CASSLLGYRESNEKLFF.

The rearrangement joins TRBV9 to TRBJ2-2; D gene uncertain. The V gene's germline CDR1 is SGDLS and CDR2 YYNGEE. Deletions cut 0 bases from V and 3 bases from J, with 9 bases between. The CDR3 covers 15 residues. CDR3 sequence (DNA): TGTGCCAGCAGCGTAGAACAGACTTACACCGGGGAGCTGTTTTTT. Residues: CASSVEQTYTGELFF.

A word on this clone: The identical CDR3 is also encoded by other nucleotide sequences in the sample. The chain couples TRBV5-1 to TRBJ1-4; weak D call: TRBD1 (6 bases). This CDR3 spans 13 amino acids. The ends were cut back, 2 bases at V and 7 bases at J, with 9 bases in the middle. Germline V gene sequence: CDR1 SGHRS, CDR2 YFSETQ. The CDR3 bases are TGCGCCAGCAGCTTAACAGGGACTGAAAAACTGTTTTTT. Translated, it gives CASSLTGTEKLFF.

This clone was counted a single time. The same CDR3 also results from other DNA sequences found in this sample. The gene calls are TRBV7-3 and TRBJ2-1; 11 nucleotides line up with TRBD2. The CDR3 runs to 14 residues. Germline CDR1 is SGHTA and CDR2 is FQGTGA. V lost 2 bases, J lost 10 bases, and 4 bases stayed unmatched. CDR3 residues: CASSLGLAGGEQFF. In nucleotides, the CDR3 is TGTGCCAGCAGCTTAGGGCTAGCGGGAGGCGAGCAGTTCTTC. Filled out from reference TRBV7-3 and TRBJ2-1, the complete variable domain reads GAGVSQTPSNKVTEKGKYVELRCDPISGHTALYWYRQSLGQGPEFLIYFQGTGAADDSGLPNDRFFAVRPEGSVSTLKIQRTERGDSAVYLCASSLGLAGGEQFFGPGTRLTVL.